One and the same sample provided the 27 T cell receptor beta chains below, sequenced in a study of Ad26.COV2.S vaccination and SARS-CoV-2 variants listed by TCRdb under 2021. Interpreted using the paper, the time point label stands for: individuals recovered from natural SARS-CoV-2 infection. Library construction relied on the immunoSEQ multiplex PCR assay. Drawn from immuneACCESS, this table holds only the in-frame rearrangements with V and J called that TCRdb kept. Clones are partly lost; checked studies trace under half to an unresolved V gene and leave the rest unexplained. In this sample the table shows roughly 100,000 clones, 80% of which occur a single time. Together, the top ten hold 17% of the sample. The sample here was peripheral blood, taken after recovery from COVID-19. The receptors derive from a human donor who had recovered from COVID-19.

V usage is TRBV6-5 and J usage is TRBJ1-6, with no clear D. Germline V lookup: CDR1 MNHEY, CDR2 SVGAGI. Deletions cut 7 bases from V and 9 bases from J, with 10 bases between. The CDR3 has 12 amino acids. The CDR3 loop is CASKSGASPLHF. CDR3 nucleotide sequence: TGTGCCAGCAAATCAGGAGCTTCACCCCTCCACTTT.

The J gene is TRBJ2-7, the V gene TRBV28; TRBD2 matches 10 bases. Germline CDR1 reads MDHEN; CDR2 reads SYDVKM. The CDR3 contains 15 residues. The junction had 10 bases not matched to a gene; V was cut back by 5 bases and J by 6 bases. CDR3 region: CASSPIAGGGPEQYF. In DNA form, the CDR3 reads TGTGCCAGCAGTCCAATAGCGGGGGGAGGCCCCGAGCAGTACTTC.

The rearrangement links TRBV10-3 to TRBJ2-2, with a possible D match to TRBD2 (5 bases). Trimming took off 0 bases at V and 7 bases at J, with 9 bases between the two ends. Germline assignment: CDR1 ENHRY and CDR2 SYGVKD. This CDR3 has 14 amino acids. CDR3 DNA: TGTGCCATCAGTGAGTCGAGGGATCTCGGGGAGCTGTTTTTT. Its translation: CAISESRDLGELFF.

The chain uses TRBV2 and TRBJ2-7; no definite D call. Deletions cut 3 bases from V and 3 bases from J, with 6 bases between. This CDR3 comprises 12 residues. Germline CDR1 reads SNHLY; CDR2 reads FYNNEI. In DNA form, the CDR3 reads TGTGCCAGCAGTGAGCTGAACTACGAGCAGTACTTC. This encodes CASSELNYEQYF. The variable domain in full, completed from reference TRBV2 and TRBJ2-7, reads EPEVTQTPSHQVTQMGQEVILRCVPISNHLYFYWYRQILGQKVEFLVSFYNNEISEKSEIFDDQFSVERPDGSNFTLKIRSTKLEDSAMYFCASSELNYEQYFGPGTRLTVT.

The V call is TRBV6-5, the J call TRBJ1-3, with D perhaps TRBD1 (5 bases). The CDR3 extends over 15 amino acids. V was trimmed by 6 bases and J by 8 bases, leaving 20 bases between them. In germline, CDR1 is MNHEY, CDR2 SVGAGI. The CDR3 protein is CASSNDSPQEDTIYF. As DNA, the CDR3 is TGTGCCAGCAGCAACGACAGTCCCCAGGAGGACACCATATATTTT.

CDR3 sequence reads: CASSESPAGASNEQFF. The CDR3 coding sequence is TGTGCCAGCAGTGAATCCCCGGCGGGAGCAAGCAATGAGCAGTTCTTC. V gene TRBV2 combines with J gene TRBJ2-1; TRBD2 matches 7 bases. J lost 6 bases, V lost 2 bases, and 10 bases had no gene match. From germline, CDR1 is SNHLY and CDR2 FYNNEI. The CDR3 sequence is 16 residues long.

This rearrangement joins TRBV5-4 to TRBJ2-5; 7 bases map to TRBD2. From germline, CDR1 is SGHNT and CDR2 YYREEE (reference sequence). The CDR3 consists of 15 residues. V trimming: 0 bases; J trimming: 4 bases; junction bases outside the gene matches: 6. CDR3 bases: TGTGCCAGCAGCTTGGGGGAGGGGCGGGGAGAGACCCAGTACTTC. The encoded protein is CASSLGEGRGETQYF.

The gene calls are TRBV6-5 and TRBJ2-7; 8 positions agree with TRBD2. The germline gives CDR1 MNHEY, CDR2 SVGAGI. The junction had 10 bases not matched to a gene; V was cut back by 2 bases and J by 4 bases. The CDR3 runs to 16 residues. For the CDR3, the DNA is TGTGCCAGCAGTTACACCCCCGAAGCGGGGGCTTACGAGCAGTACTTC. Its translation: CASSYTPEAGAYEQYF.

V is TRBV28 and J is TRBJ1-5; 9 positions agree with TRBD1. This CDR3 has 17 amino acids. The germline CDR1 and CDR2 sequences are MDHEN and SYDVKM. Unmatched junction bases numbered 12, after V lost 9 bases and J lost 0 bases. Here the CDR3 reads CASLGGTGILSNQPQHF. The CDR3 nucleotides read TGTGCCAGTCTAGGCGGGACAGGGATTCTTAGCAATCAGCCCCAGCATTTT.

This rearrangement joins TRBV2 to TRBJ1-5; D is perhaps TRBD1 (5 bases). The V and J ends lost 4 bases and 6 bases respectively, with 10 bases between them. Germline V gene data show CDR1 as SNHLY and CDR2 as FYNNEI. This CDR3 spans 13 amino acids. CDR3 sequence: CASSVWTFQPQHF. The DNA of the CDR3 is TGTGCCAGCAGTGTTTGGACATTTCAGCCCCAGCATTTT. Full variable domain (remainder filled in from reference TRBV2 and TRBJ1-5): EPEVTQTPSHQVTQMGQEVILRCVPISNHLYFYWYRQILGQKVEFLVSFYNNEISEKSEIFDDQFSVERPDGSNFTLKIRSTKLEDSAMYFCASSVWTFQPQHFGDGTRLSIL.

The V call is TRBV3-1 (or the pseudogene TRBV3-2), the J call TRBJ1-6; perhaps TRBD1 as D (5 bases). V was trimmed by 3 bases and J by 4 bases, leaving 10 bases between them. CDR1 and CDR2 (germline): LGHDT, YNNKEL (reference sequence). The CDR3 sequence is 15 residues long. The CDR3 region has the DNA TGTGCCAGCAGCCAGACTCGGACATATAATTCACCCCTCCACTTT. Protein: CASSQTRTYNSPLHF.

With respect to this clone: The sample contains more than one DNA sequence encoding this CDR3. The rearrangement uses TRBV7-9 and TRBJ2-3; the D is unclear. The CDR3 extends over 13 amino acids. The V and J ends lost 4 bases and 1 base respectively, with 6 bases between them. Germline lookup yields CDR1 SEHNR and CDR2 FQNEAQ (reference sequence). The CDR3 sequence: CASSSSGTDTQYF. The CDR3 DNA follows: TGTGCCAGCAGCTCGTCGGGCACAGATACGCAGTATTTT.

V is TRBV28 and J is TRBJ2-5; D may be TRBD2 (6 bases). Per the germline V gene, CDR1 is MDHEN and CDR2 is SYDVKM. CDR3 length: 13 residues. Trimming cost V 4 bases and J 4 bases, with 10 bases left between them. CDR3 coding DNA: TGTGCCAGCAGTTGGGCGGGGTTAGAGACCCAGTACTTC. Translated: CASSWAGLETQYF.

The chain has TRBV4-2 and TRBJ2-2, with 10 bases aligning to TRBD2. V was clipped by 2 bases and J by 6 bases; unmatched bases: 6. Germline-derived CDR1 and CDR2 are LGHNA and YNFKEQ. The CDR3 spans 16 residues. The CDR3 reads CASSQSSGGAPGELFF. DNA for the CDR3: TGTGCCAGCAGCCAATCGAGCGGGGGGGCCCCCGGGGAGCTGTTTTTT.

The chain links TRBV6-5 to TRBJ1-3; D is undetermined. The germline V gene has CDR1 MNHEY and CDR2 SVGAGI. The CDR3 spans 13 residues. V was shortened by 2 bases and J by 4 bases, with 6 bases between the two germline ends. The CDR3 region has the DNA TGTGCCAGCAGTTACGTGGCCGGAAACACCATATATTTT. Its protein product is CASSYVAGNTIYF.

V usage is TRBV19 and J usage is TRBJ2-1; TRBD2 matches at 14 bases. The CDR3 is 20 amino acids. Unmatched junction bases numbered 14, after V lost 4 bases and J lost 3 bases. The germline CDR1 and CDR2 sequences are LNHDA and SQIVND (reference sequence). The DNA for the CDR3 is TGTGCCAGTAGTAGCAAACCCGGGACTAGCGGGAGCCGGGGCTACAATGAGCAGTTCTTC. Amino acid sequence: CASSSKPGTSGSRGYNEQFF.

J is TRBJ1-2 and V is TRBV21-1; the table calls TRBD1, which could not be checked here. TRBV21-1 is described as a pseudogene. CDR3 length: 14 residues. The DNA for the CDR3 is TGTGCCAGCAGCAAAGGATCAGGGGGAGATGGCTACACCTTC. It translates to CASSKGSGGDGYTF.

The genes are TRBV4-1 and TRBJ1-2, with D possibly TRBD1 on 6 matching bases. CDR3 size: 15 residues. Between the trimmed V and J ends, which lost 5 bases and 3 bases, there was a span of 16 bases. CDR1 and CDR2 from the germline V gene are MGHRA and YSYEKL. The CDR3 nucleotides are TGCGCCAGCAGCTCCACCCCCGGACAGTACTATGGCTACACCTTC. Encoded protein: CASSSTPGQYYGYTF.

This clone was seen once. The genes are TRBV3-1 (or the pseudogene TRBV3-2) and TRBJ2-3; D is possibly TRBD2 (6 bases). The CDR3 has 14 residues. V was trimmed by 4 bases and J by 3 bases, leaving 11 bases between them. Germline lookup yields CDR1 LGHDT and CDR2 YNNKEL (reference sequence). CDR3: CASSLGGRTDTQYF. The CDR3 DNA reads TGTGCCAGCAGCCTTGGAGGGAGAACAGATACGCAGTATTTT.

The rearrangement uses TRBV6-5 and TRBJ2-3, with D possibly TRBD1 on 6 matching bases. This CDR3 is built from 16 residues. V lost 0 bases, J lost 3 bases, and 13 bases lay in between. The germline V gene has CDR1 MNHEY and CDR2 SVGAGI. Written as DNA, the CDR3 is TGTGCCAGCAGTTACTCGCGGCAGGGGCAAACAGATACGCAGTATTTT. Its protein product is CASSYSRQGQTDTQYF.

The rearrangement links TRBV7-9 to TRBJ2-3, with 9 nucleotides matching TRBD2. The CDR3 is made up of 15 amino acids. The germline V gene has CDR1 SEHNR and CDR2 FQNEAQ (reference sequence). V shed 5 bases, J shed 2 bases, and the junction held 5 bases outside the gene matches. The CDR3 is CASSRTSDITDTQYF. DNA for the CDR3: TGTGCCAGCAGCCGGACTAGCGATATCACAGATACGCAGTATTTT.

The genes are TRBV3-1 (or the pseudogene TRBV3-2) and TRBJ2-7, with D unresolved. V was cut by 5 bases and J by 3 bases, with 8 bases left in between. The CDR3 covers 12 residues. CDR1 is LGHDT and CDR2 is YNNKEL in the germline V gene (reference sequence). In DNA, the CDR3 is TGTGCCAGCAGCTCGGACGGCTACGAGCAGTACTTC. It yields the protein CASSSDGYEQYF.

The chain employs TRBV6-2 or TRBV6-3 and TRBJ2-2; D unresolved. The ends were cut back, 1 base at V and 1 base at J, with 25 bases in the middle. The CDR3 loop spans 21 amino acids. Germline V gene sequence: CDR1 MNHEY, CDR2 SVGEGT. The CDR3 here is CASSYYWRLTPATLNTGELFF. For the CDR3, the DNA is TGTGCCAGCAGTTACTACTGGCGGCTTACTCCAGCAACGCTGAACACCGGGGAGCTGTTTTTT.

This clone was seen more than once but under ten times. The CDR3 nucleotides read TGCGCCAGCAGCCCAAAACCGGGACAGCGTAATTCACCCCTCCACTTT. This codes for CASSPKPGQRNSPLHF. The chain has TRBV4-1 and TRBJ1-6, with TRBD1 matching 7 bases. The J segment lost 6 bases and the V segment lost 4 bases, leaving 9 bases of the junction unmatched. The CDR3 spans 16 residues. Germline CDR1 and CDR2: MGHRA and YSYEKL.

The genes are TRBV10-3 and TRBJ2-7, with D possibly matching TRBD2 (5 bases). The V end lost 7 bases, the J end lost 0 bases, and 10 bases lay between the germline ends. The CDR3 contains 13 residues. The germline V gene encodes CDR1 ENHRY and CDR2 SYGVKD. The CDR3 DNA is TGTGCCATCACCAGCGGCTCCTCCTACGAGCAGTACTTC. Translated, it gives CAITSGSSYEQYF.

CDR3 amino acids: CASSLFDAWSPLHF. CDR3 bases: TGTGCCAGCAGTTTATTCGATGCCTGGTCACCCCTCCACTTT. V and J are TRBV28 and TRBJ1-6; D not certain. The CDR3 is made up of 14 amino acids. V was cut by 1 base and J by 10 bases, with 11 bases left in between. In germline, CDR1 is MDHEN, CDR2 SYDVKM.

This clone has a count of ten or more. The CDR3: CASSYREYSPLHF. The CDR3 region has the DNA TGTGCCAGCAGTTACAGGGAGTATTCACCCCTCCACTTT. The chain couples TRBV6-2 or TRBV6-3 to TRBJ1-6; D gene uncertain. This CDR3 region has 13 residues. In germline, CDR1 is MNHEY, CDR2 SVGEGT. V was pared by 2 bases and J by 8 bases, with 7 bases between.